This TCR beta chain was obtained from a study of blood T cell repertoires in COVID-19. Study information: Whether acute or convalescent, the COVID-19 samples came from the United States, Italy and Spain. In each case, the material was cDNA or gDNA derived from T cells, B-cell-depleted T cells, or PBMCs.

Authors' analysis steps: Nucleated cell number was recorded as an estimate derived from reference gene primer amplification. Sequenced by immunoSEQ multiplex PCR; TCRdb stores in-frame clones only, minus some. V, J and clone size are those of that table, while D and trimming were read from the DNA. The profile shows roughly 200,000 clones, 80% to 85% of them singletons. CDR1 and CDR2 (germline): GTSNPN, SVGIG (reference sequence). This CDR3 is 14 amino acids long. The clonotype originates from a man between 45 and 60 years old with active or convalescent COVID-19. The sequenced sample consisted of peripheral blood. The J gene is TRBJ2-1, the V gene TRBV30, with 11 bases that match TRBD2. The CDR3 here is CASGGAQFYNEQFF. In DNA form, the CDR3 reads TGTGCTAGCGGGGGGGCCCAGTTCTACAATGAGCAGTTCTTC.